Following are 25 T cell receptor beta chains from one sample sequenced in a study of blood T cell repertoires in COVID-19. Produced via immunoSEQ multiplex PCR; TCRdb's table is partial and in-frame only. The profile covers hundreds of thousands of clones, with 86% appearing a single time and 1.4% taken by the ten largest. The sample consisted of peripheral blood. These receptors were collected from a woman aged 30 to 39 with active or convalescent COVID-19.

This clone was detected a few times. The V and J genes are TRBV5-4 and TRBJ2-7; 8 bases agree with TRBD2. CDR1 is SGHNT, CDR2 YYREEE, per germline (reference sequence). V lost 4 bases, J lost 3 bases, and 9 bases stayed unmatched. The CDR3 is 15 residues long. The CDR3 DNA is TGTGCCAGCAGCCTGAGGGGTAGCGGGGACTACGAGCAGTACTTC. It codes for CASSLRGSGDYEQYF.

The chain has TRBV29-1 and TRBJ1-1; TRBD1 aligns across 9 bases. V shed 4 bases and J 5 bases; nucleotides not matched to a gene: 8. CDR3 length: 14 amino acids. The V gene's germline CDR1 is SQVTM and CDR2 ANQGSEA. CDR3 in amino acids: CSVVPGTGRTEAFF. The CDR3 DNA is TGCAGCGTTGTCCCCGGGACAGGGAGGACTGAAGCTTTCTTT.

This clone was recorded a few times. This rearrangement joins TRBV30 to TRBJ1-2; 7 positions agree with TRBD1. Trimming took 1 base from V and 2 from J; bases not matched to a gene: 4. This CDR3 is 14 amino acids long. Germline assignment: CDR1 GTSNPN and CDR2 SVGIG (reference sequence). The CDR3 DNA reads as TGTGCCTGGAGTGCACAGACAGGGAACTATGGCTACACCTTC. Its protein is CAWSAQTGNYGYTF.

The rearrangement links TRBV5-1 to TRBJ2-1; 8 nucleotides agree with TRBD1. The CDR3 spans 13 residues. V shed 3 bases and J 8 bases; nucleotides not matched to a gene: 4. Germline V gives CDR1 SGHRS, CDR2 YFSETQ. For the CDR3, the DNA is TGCGCCAGCAGCTACGGACAGGGCGATGAGCAGTTCTTC. It translates to CASSYGQGDEQFF.

The chain is built from TRBV2 and TRBJ1-1; D is unresolved. There are 12 residues in the CDR3. Germline V lookup: CDR1 SNHLY, CDR2 FYNNEI. The V and J ends lost 2 bases and 13 bases respectively, with 14 bases between them. The CDR3 reads CASSELATNDFF. For the CDR3, the DNA is TGTGCCAGCAGTGAACTAGCGACAAATGATTTCTTT.

The V gene is TRBV6-1, the J gene TRBJ1-1; D remains unclear. Germline V CDR1 and CDR2: MNHNS, SASEGT. This CDR3 has 13 residues. The germline V and J ends were trimmed by 1 base and 1 base, with 4 bases remaining between them. In DNA, the CDR3 is TGTGCCAGCAGTGAAGTAAAGAACACTGAAGCTTTCTTT. Its protein product is CASSEVKNTEAFF.

The chain couples TRBV5-1 to TRBJ2-3, with TRBD1 matching 9 bases. Germline values: CDR1 SGHRS, CDR2 YFSETQ. Trimming cost V 3 bases and J 2 bases; bases outside gene matches: 4. The CDR3 is made up of 15 amino acids. This CDR3 is CASSSRDRDTDTQYF. The CDR3 DNA follows: TGCGCCAGCAGCTCCCGGGACAGGGACACAGATACGCAGTATTTT. Combining the CDR3 with reference TRBV5-1 and TRBJ2-3 gives the whole variable domain KAGVTQTPRYLIKTRGQQVTLSCSPISGHRSVSWYQQTPGQGLQFLFEYFSETQRNKGNFPGRFSGRQFSNSRSEMNVSTLELGDSALYLCASSSRDRDTDTQYFGPGTRLTVL.

This chain links TRBV27 with TRBJ2-5; 7 nucleotides match TRBD2. The length of the CDR3 is 14 residues. CDR1 and CDR2 from the germline V gene are MNHEY and SMNVEV (reference sequence). With 4 bases clipped from V and 4 bases from J, the junction kept 6 bases outside the gene matches. CDR3 amino acids: CASSSGPGGETQYF. The CDR3 nucleotides are TGTGCCAGCAGTTCCGGACCGGGGGGAGAGACCCAGTACTTC.

The chain links TRBV9 to TRBJ2-1; D is unresolved. V was pared by 4 bases and J by 4 bases, with 9 bases between. This CDR3 contains 13 residues. CDR1 and CDR2 from the germline V gene are SGDLS and YYNGEE. CDR3 in amino acids: CASSQASYNEQFF. The CDR3 nucleotides are TGTGCCAGCAGCCAAGCAAGTTACAATGAGCAGTTCTTC.

This chain joins TRBV7-9 and TRBJ1-4; TRBD1 is a possible D gene (6 bases). This CDR3 has 15 amino acids. Germline CDR1 reads SEHNR; CDR2 reads FQNEAQ (reference sequence). V lost 2 bases, J lost 0 bases, and 7 bases lay in between. The CDR3 sequence: CASSLTGPTNEKLFF. CDR3 in DNA: TGTGCCAGCAGCTTAACAGGGCCAACTAATGAAAAACTGTTTTTT.

The chain combines TRBV2 with TRBJ2-1; D is possibly TRBD1 (5 bases). Germline V lookup: CDR1 SNHLY, CDR2 FYNNEI. The V and J ends lost 6 bases and 0 bases respectively, with 24 bases between them. This CDR3 has 19 amino acids. CDR3 DNA: TGTGCCAGCAGCTCCAAAGGGGCATCGCAGCCGGGCTCCTACAATGAGCAGTTCTTC. The encoded protein is CASSSKGASQPGSYNEQFF.

The chain links TRBV5-1 to TRBJ2-1; 7 bases align to TRBD1. CDR3 length equals 14 residues. In germline, CDR1 is SGHRS, CDR2 YFSETQ. Unmatched junction bases numbered 7, after V lost 3 bases and J lost 7 bases. CDR3 sequence: CASSYAGTENEQFF. The CDR3 DNA reads as TGCGCCAGCAGCTACGCCGGGACAGAGAATGAGCAGTTCTTC.

The chain employs TRBV6-5 and TRBJ1-1; D is undetermined. This CDR3 comprises 15 residues. CDR1 MNHEY and CDR2 SVGAGI come from the germline V gene. V gave up 0 bases and J gave up 0 bases, with 8 bases separating them. In nucleotides, the CDR3 is TGTGCCAGCAGTTACTCGAACCCGGTGAACACTGAAGCTTTCTTT. It is translated as CASSYSNPVNTEAFF.

J is TRBJ2-3 and V is TRBV11-2; TRBD2 matches 13 bases. Germline assignment: CDR1 SGHAT and CDR2 FQNNGV. The junction had 3 bases not matched to a gene; V was cut back by 5 bases and J by 7 bases. This CDR3 region has 14 residues. CDR3 protein: CASSAGLAGNTQYF. The CDR3 bases are TGTGCCAGCAGCGCGGGACTAGCGGGGAATACGCAGTATTTT.

V usage is TRBV4-1 and J usage is TRBJ2-1, with a weak D call TRBD2 (5 bases). Germline V gene sequence: CDR1 MGHRA, CDR2 YSYEKL. This CDR3 region has 16 residues. The V and J ends lost 1 base and 0 bases respectively, with 10 bases between them. The CDR3 DNA sequence: TGCGCCAGCAGCCAAGGGTCGGGGAGCTCCTACAATGAGCAGTTCTTC. Residues: CASSQGSGSSYNEQFF.

The J gene is TRBJ1-2, the V gene TRBV2, with TRBD1 matching over 8 bases. CDR1 and CDR2 from the germline V gene are SNHLY and FYNNEI. The V segment lost 5 bases and the J segment 7 bases; nucleotides outside the gene matches: 6. The CDR3 totals 13 residues. CDR3 sequence (DNA): TGTGCCAGCAGTTCCTCAACAGGGGGTGGCTACACCTTC. This codes for CASSSSTGGGYTF. Drawing the rest from reference TRBV2 and TRBJ1-2, the complete variable domain is EPEVTQTPSHQVTQMGQEVILRCVPISNHLYFYWYRQILGQKVEFLVSFYNNEISEKSEIFDDQFSVERPDGSNFTLKIRSTKLEDSAMYFCASSSSTGGGYTFGSGTRLTVV.

The chain has TRBV6-5 and TRBJ2-7; no clear D gene. V lost 8 bases and J lost 2, with 19 bases in between. The CDR3 sequence is 15 residues long. Germline assignment: CDR1 MNHEY and CDR2 SVGAGI. CDR3 in DNA: TGTGCCAGCGGCACCCCCGACACCTTTGCCTACGAGCAGTACTTC. Its protein is CASGTPDTFAYEQYF.

The chain employs TRBV15 and TRBJ1-1; D gene ambiguous. Germline V gene lookup returns CDR1 LNHNV and CDR2 YYDKDF (reference sequence). V lost 2 bases and J lost 0, with 7 bases in between. This CDR3 comprises 14 residues. CDR3 region: CATSRQDLNTEAFF. In DNA form, the CDR3 reads TGTGCCACCAGCAGACAGGATTTGAACACTGAAGCTTTCTTT.

J is TRBJ1-2 and V is TRBV5-1, with 8 bases fitting TRBD1. This CDR3 has 15 amino acids. Germline assignment: CDR1 SGHRS and CDR2 YFSETQ. V gave up 0 bases and J gave up 10 bases; unmatched junction bases: 11. Written as DNA, the CDR3 is TGCGCCAGCAGCTTGGACAGGGGGGGAACGGAGGACTACACCTTC. Translating gives CASSLDRGGTEDYTF. The full variable domain, with the rest looked up from reference TRBV5-1 and TRBJ1-2, is KAGVTQTPRYLIKTRGQQVTLSCSPISGHRSVSWYQQTPGQGLQFLFEYFSETQRNKGNFPGRFSGRQFSNSRSEMNVSTLELGDSALYLCASSLDRGGTEDYTFGSGTRLTVV.

Comment on this clone: The limits of the CDR3 on the DNA are not certain, so only TCRdb's listed CDR3 is given. The rearrangement joins TRBV19 to TRBJ1-1. The germline V gene encodes CDR1 LNHDA and CDR2 SQIVND (reference sequence). Including both end residues, the CDR3 is 15 amino acids long. CDR3: CASSSGGLVNTEAFF.

The chain employs TRBV30 and TRBJ2-3; weak D call: TRBD1 (5 bases). Looked up from germline, CDR1 is GTSNPN and CDR2 is SVGIG (reference sequence). V lost 0 bases, J lost 1 base, and 5 bases lay in between. The CDR3 runs to 13 residues. The CDR3 DNA reads TGTGCCTGGAGTGTACAGGGCACAGATACGCAGTATTTT. It specifies CAWSVQGTDTQYF. The entire variable domain, with the rest obtained from reference TRBV30 and TRBJ2-3, is as follows: SQTIHQWPATLVQPVGSPLSLECTVEGTSNPNLYWYRQAAGRGLQLLFYSVGIGQISSEVPQNLSASRPQDRQFILSSKKLLLSDSGFYLCAWSVQGTDTQYFGPGTRLTVL.

The V gene is TRBV11-2, the J gene TRBJ1-2, with TRBD1 matching 7 bases. CDR3 length: 13 residues. Trimming took 5 bases from V and 8 from J; bases not matched to a gene: 8. Germline assignment: CDR1 SGHAT and CDR2 FQNNGV. DNA of the CDR3: TGTGCCAGCAGCACCAAGGGGGCAGTCGGCTACACCTTC. Amino acid sequence: CASSTKGAVGYTF.

V is TRBV6-1 and J is TRBJ2-2, with 11 bases fitting TRBD2. This CDR3 has 17 amino acids. J gave up 7 bases and V 4 bases, and 11 bases lay outside the gene matches. Looked up from germline, CDR1 is MNHNS and CDR2 is SASEGT. CDR3 protein: CASSVRYSGGAIGELFF. In DNA form, the CDR3 reads TGTGCCAGCAGTGTCCGCTATAGCGGGGGGGCCATCGGGGAGCTGTTTTTT.

This chain's CDR3 is CASSPGDREGDEAFF. Here the CDR3 DNA reads TGCGCCAGCAGCCCGGGGGACAGGGAAGGAGATGAAGCTTTCTTT. This chain joins TRBV4-1 and TRBJ1-1; 9 bases line up with TRBD1. The CDR3 spans 15 residues. Germline CDR1 reads MGHRA; CDR2 reads YSYEKL. The V gene end was trimmed by 4 bases and the J gene end by 7 bases; junction bases not matched to a gene: 10.

The chain uses TRBV29-1 and TRBJ2-1; TRBD2 agrees at 7 bases. This CDR3 is 16 amino acids long. Trimming at V came to 2 bases and at J to 0 bases, leaving 7 bases not matched to a gene. Germline CDR1 reads SQVTM; CDR2 reads ANQGSEA. The CDR3: CSVEIGRDSSYNEQFF. CDR3 DNA: TGCAGCGTTGAAATTGGGAGGGATAGCTCCTACAATGAGCAGTTCTTC.